This T cell receptor (beta chain) was sequenced in a study of cytomegalovirus exposure and HLA in healthy donors. This clone was recorded only once. What it recognizes is unknown. The PCR was carried out with 60 Vbeta primers and 13 Jbeta primers. The assay was immunoSEQ multiplex PCR, and TCRdb's table has in-frame clones only and misses some. Of about 120,000 clones in the sample, around three quarters were seen once. Trimming cost V 0 bases and J 3 bases; bases outside gene matches: 14. From germline, CDR1 is MGHRA and CDR2 YSYEKL. CDR3 length: 20 amino acids. The study's findings and limits: The authors listed 150 to 200 TCR beta chains as cytomegalovirus-associated. A later look showed TCR association rates differing by HLA locus, highest for DRB1 and lowest for HLA-C. Sequencing likely produced, as an artifact, a cluster of highly shared sequence variants.

V usage is TRBV4-1 and J usage is TRBJ2-4; TRBD2 agrees at 10 bases. The material sequenced was PBMCs. This clonotype originated in a young man in good health and CMV-seropositive. In DNA, the CDR3 is TGCGCCAGCAGCCAAGATCTAAAGCGGGGGGGCCGGTGGGGCAAAAACATTCAGTACTTC. Translating gives CASSQDLKRGGRWGKNIQYF.